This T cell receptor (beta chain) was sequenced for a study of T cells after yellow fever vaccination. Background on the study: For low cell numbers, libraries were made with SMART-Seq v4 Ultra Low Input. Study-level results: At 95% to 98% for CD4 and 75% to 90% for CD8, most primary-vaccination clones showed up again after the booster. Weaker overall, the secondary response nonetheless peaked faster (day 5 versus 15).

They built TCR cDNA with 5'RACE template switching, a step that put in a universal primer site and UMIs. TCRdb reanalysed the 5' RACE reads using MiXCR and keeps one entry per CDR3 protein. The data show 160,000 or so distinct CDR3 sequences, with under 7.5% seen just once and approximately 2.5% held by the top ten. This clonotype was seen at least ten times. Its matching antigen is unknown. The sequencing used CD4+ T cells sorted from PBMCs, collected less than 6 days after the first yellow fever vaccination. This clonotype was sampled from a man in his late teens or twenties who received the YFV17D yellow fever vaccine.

The CDR3 bases are TGTGCCAGCAGTTCCGGGCAGGGCGTAGAAAAACTGTTTTTT. It translates to CASSSGQGVEKLFF. The chain employs TRBV12-3 or TRBV12-4 and TRBJ1-4; possible D gene TRBD1, 5 bases. V lost 4 bases, J lost 8 bases, and 14 bases lay in between. The CDR3 covers 14 residues.